The following is a T cell receptor beta chain sequence with its context. Germline assignment: CDR1 MNHEY and CDR2 SMNVEV (reference sequence). Trimming took off 4 bases at V and 2 bases at J, with 15 bases between the two ends. The CDR3 covers 16 residues. TCRdb's table, derived via immunoSEQ multiplex PCR, lists solely in-frame clones and lacks some. Of about 77,000 clones listed, 90% were seen once; the top ten hold approximately 15%. These data belong to a study of blood T cell repertoires in COVID-19. The source of this sequence is a woman older than 75 with active or convalescent COVID-19. The chain uses TRBV27 and TRBJ1-3; D might be TRBD1 (6 bases). The sample consisted of peripheral blood. Written as DNA, the CDR3 is TGTGCCAGCAGTTCGGCGGGGGGCGCGCCTGGAAACACCATATATTTT. Protein sequence: CASSSAGGAPGNTIYF.